The rows below give T cell receptor beta chains drawn from one sample of a study of T cells in Graves' hyperthyroidism and ophthalmopathy. TCRdb reprocessed the multiplex PCR reads via MiXCR and lists one record per CDR3 protein. This table holds 550,000 to 800,000 distinct CDR3 sequences, about 18% found once. Sequenced material: blood. Every receptor here comes from a man aged 45-65 years with Graves' hyperthyroidism. The CDR3 runs from the conserved cysteine through the conserved F or W. The D gene is left open where the match is weak. Size is omitted from some rows. Given values are once, few, many or a class for expanded clones.

j_call d_call clone_size v_call cdr3_nt cdr3_aa
TRBJ2-1 NA few TRBV7-8 TGTGCCAGCAGCCCTACCCGACAGGGACTGTACTACAATGAGCAGTTCTTC CASSPTRQGLYYNEQFF
TRBJ2-7 NA NA TRBV19 TGTGCCAGTAGTCCCGGCAGGTCTGCCTACGAGCAGTACTTC CASSPGRSAYEQYF
TRBJ1-2 NA few TRBV20-1 TGCAGTGCTAGAGAGGCCGGGACGGTTAACACCTTC CSAREAGTVNTF
TRBJ2-7 TRBD2 many TRBV11-2 TGTGCCAGCAGCAGAAGGGTCGGGGAGGGCTACGAGCAGTACTTC CASSRRVGEGYEQYF
TRBJ2-1 TRBD1 many TRBV30 TGTGCCTGGAGTGTAGAGTCGGACAGGGGATACAATGAGCAGTTCTTC CAWSVESDRGYNEQFF
TRBJ2-5 NA few TRBV28 TGTGCCAGCACCACGGTGAGGGGCTTGAAGACCCAGTACTTC CASTTVRGLKTQYF
TRBJ1-1 NA many TRBV5-1 TGCGCCAGCAGCATAGAGGGACCGAACACTGAAGCTTTCTTT CASSIEGPNTEAFF
TRBJ2-1 TRBD2 many TRBV12-3/TRBV12-4 TGTGCCAGCAGCCGTGGACTAGCGGGAGGTCCCTCCTACAATGAGCAGTTCTTC CASSRGLAGGPSYNEQFF
TRBJ2-3 TRBD1 NA TRBV24-1 TGTGCCACCAGTGATTTCCGACAGGGCCCAGATACGCAGTATTTT CATSDFRQGPDTQYF
TRBJ2-5 NA few TRBV30 TGTGCCTGGATCCAAGAGACCCAGTACTTC CAWIQETQYF
TRBJ1-4 NA NA TRBV15 TGTGCCACCGGGGGGCATATTAATGAAAAACTGTTTTTT CATGGHINEKLFF
TRBJ1-2 TRBD1 many TRBV28 TGTGCCAGCAGAGACAGGGGACCCCACTACGGCTACACCTTC CASRDRGPHYGYTF
TRBJ2-5 NA few TRBV9 TGTGCCAGCAGCGTAGAAGATAGCTTAGAGACCCAGTACTTC CASSVEDSLETQYF
TRBJ2-6 TRBD1 many TRBV28 TGTGCCAGCAGTCCGTATCGACCCCCTGTTGGACAGGCGAATCCCTCTGGGGCCAACGTCCTGACTTTC CASSPYRPPVGQANPSGANVLTF
TRBJ1-3 NA NA TRBV7-9 TGTGCCAGCAGCTGGGGTTCGTCTGGAAACACCATATATTTT CASSWGSSGNTIYF
TRBJ2-3 NA many TRBV5-1 TGCGCCAGCAGCCTGGGACTTCCCGGTGGGAGCACAGATACGCAGTATTTT CASSLGLPGGSTDTQYF
TRBJ2-2 NA few TRBV25-1 TGTGCCAGCAGTGAATATGGGGCAGGGACCGGGGAGCTGTTTTTT CASSEYGAGTGELFF
TRBJ2-3 TRBD2 few TRBV10-3 TGTGCCATCAGTGGAGGTCTAGCGGGAGGTCGCACAGATACGCAGTATTTT CAISGGLAGGRTDTQYF
TRBJ2-3 TRBD2 many TRBV2 TGTGCCAGCAGTGTGGGACTAGCGGGAGGACTGGCAGATACGCAGTATTTT CASSVGLAGGLADTQYF
TRBJ2-1 TRBD2 few TRBV5-6 TGTGCCAGCAGCTTTTTAGGGACTAGCGGCTACAATGAGCAGTTCTTC CASSFLGTSGYNEQFF
TRBJ2-7 NA few TRBV29-1 TGCAGCGTTGAAGATCAGGGAAAAAGGGGTGACTACGAGCAGTACTTC CSVEDQGKRGDYEQYF
TRBJ2-6 NA NA TRBV19 TGTGCCAGTAGTACTATAGCCCAGACTGGGGCCAACGTCCTGACTTTC CASSTIAQTGANVLTF
TRBJ2-1 TRBD2 many TRBV20-1 TGCAGTGCTAGAGCTACCGGGACTAGCGGGACCACACCTTCGGGCAATGAGCAGTTCTTC CSARATGTSGTTPSGNEQFF
TRBJ2-3 NA many TRBV6-1 TGTGCCAGCAGTGGACTAACAGATACGCAGTATTTT CASSGLTDTQYF
TRBJ2-1 TRBD1 NA TRBV6-1 TGTGCCAGCAGTGAGAGGGGTCTAGCAAGGGGGCTAGAGCAGTTCTTC CASSERGLARGLEQFF
TRBJ1-1 TRBD1 few TRBV24-1 TGTGCCACCAGTGATGCCTCGACAGGGCGGACTGAAGCTTTCTTT CATSDASTGRTEAFF
TRBJ2-7 TRBD2 many TRBV12-3/TRBV12-4 TGTGCCAGCGCTTTTAGCGGGAGTTTTTACGAGCAGTACTTC CASAFSGSFYEQYF
TRBJ2-2 TRBD2 NA TRBV6-9 TGTGCCAGCAGTTACAACGGGAGGGGGAACACCGGGGAGCTGTTTTTT CASSYNGRGNTGELFF
TRBJ2-6 NA many TRBV27 TGTGCCAGCAGTAGTCAGCTTCTTGGGGCCAACGTCCTGACTTTC CASSSQLLGANVLTF
TRBJ1-2 TRBD1 many TRBV3-1 TGTGCCAGCAGCCAAGAATCAGGGGGTGGCTACACCTTC CASSQESGGGYTF
TRBJ1-2 NA few TRBV30 TGTGCCTGGAGTGTATCCCACTATGGCTACACCTTC CAWSVSHYGYTF
TRBJ2-7 NA NA TRBV5-1 TGCGCCAGCAGCTTGGCAGGGTGGAACTACGAGCAGTACTTC CASSLAGWNYEQYF
TRBJ2-1 TRBD1 NA TRBV18 TGTGCCAGCTCACCACCGAACAGGGGTTTCAATGAGCAGTTCTTC CASSPPNRGFNEQFF
TRBJ2-3 NA NA TRBV20-1 TGCAGTGCTAGACACCGCACAGATACGCAGTATTTT CSARHRTDTQYF
TRBJ2-1 TRBD2 NA TRBV24-1 TGTGCCACCAGTGAACCTAAAGCGGGAGTCCAGAATGAGCAGTTCTTC CATSEPKAGVQNEQFF
TRBJ1-5 NA few TRBV27 TGTGCCAGCAGTTACCTAAGGGAAGGGCAGCCCCAGCATTTT CASSYLREGQPQHF
TRBJ1-3 TRBD1 NA TRBV5-1 TGCGCCAGCAGCGAGACAGGGGGAAACACCATATATTTT CASSETGGNTIYF
TRBJ2-1 NA few TRBV5-1 TGCGCCAGCAGCTTGGCCACGGGGTCCCCCTACAATGAGCAGTTCTTC CASSLATGSPYNEQFF
TRBJ2-1 NA NA TRBV11-3 TGTGCCAGCAGTTCTAGGGAAGGAAGTATCGATGAGCAGTTCTTC CASSSREGSIDEQFF
TRBJ2-3 TRBD2 many TRBV10-3 TGTGCCATCAGTGAAACTAGCGGGAGGGCCTTTGAAGCCGCAGATACGCAGTATTTT CAISETSGRAFEAADTQYF
TRBJ1-2 NA few TRBV7-6 TGTGCCAGCAGCTTAGGGGGGGCCCATGGCTACACCTTC CASSLGGAHGYTF
TRBJ2-7 TRBD2 NA TRBV28 TGTGCCAGCGCCTCTAGCGGTCTGAGCTCCTACGAGCAGTACTTC CASASSGLSSYEQYF
TRBJ2-1 TRBD1 many TRBV7-9 TGTGCCAGCAGCACCCATTGGACAGGGGGCACTGAGCAGTTCTTC CASSTHWTGGTEQFF
TRBJ1-5 TRBD1 many TRBV27 TGTGCCAGCAGCCTCATGGGGACAGGGGGCCAGCCCCAGCATTTT CASSLMGTGGQPQHF
TRBJ1-2 NA many TRBV27 TGTGCCAGCAGTTACGCCGGGGACTATGGCTACACCTTC CASSYAGDYGYTF
TRBJ2-1 NA many TRBV7-9 TGTGCCAGCACCGAAGGGGCTAGCGAGTACAATGAGCAGTTCTTC CASTEGASEYNEQFF
TRBJ2-3 TRBD2 NA TRBV6-4 TGTGCCAGCAGTGACTCGGCTAGCGGGAGCGCAGATACGCAGTATTTT CASSDSASGSADTQYF
TRBJ2-7 TRBD2 few TRBV27 TGTGCCAGCAGCTCATCCGGGCTAGCGGCTTCCTACGAGCAGTACTTC CASSSSGLAASYEQYF
TRBJ1-1 NA NA TRBV30 TGTGCCTGGAGTGTAGGTATACGACGAGCTTTCTTT CAWSVGIRRAFF
TRBJ2-7 NA many TRBV20-1 TGCAGTGCTAGTGCCGCGGCCTTCTCCCTTCCCTACGAGCAGTACTTC CSASAAAFSLPYEQYF
TRBJ2-1 TRBD2 NA TRBV5-1 TGCGCCAGCAGCTTGGTACTAGCGGGGGATACCTACAATGAGCAGTTCTTC CASSLVLAGDTYNEQFF
TRBJ1-1 NA many TRBV10-3 TGTGCCATCAGTGAGTCCCAGGGGAACACTGAAGCTTTCTTT CAISESQGNTEAFF
TRBJ2-5 TRBD1 many TRBV24-1 TGTGCCACCAGTGACCCCGATGGACAGGGGGGTCAAGAGACCCAGTACTTC CATSDPDGQGGQETQYF
TRBJ2-2 NA many TRBV2 TGTGCCAGCAGTGGGGACTTCACCGGGGAGCTGTTTTTT CASSGDFTGELFF
TRBJ1-6 NA few TRBV7-9 TGTGCCAGCAGCTTCGGGAGTGTACCCCTCCACTTT CASSFGSVPLHF
TRBJ1-3 NA NA TRBV5-8 TGTGCCAGCAGCTTGGCGGGACACCCAGGATACTCTGGAAACACCATATATTTT CASSLAGHPGYSGNTIYF
TRBJ2-5 NA many TRBV11-2 TGTGCCAGCAGCTTAGGGCTAGCGAGCTCCCAAGAGACCCAGTACTTC CASSLGLASSQETQYF
TRBJ2-1 NA NA TRBV10-3 TGTGCCATCAGTGAGGCGCCCGGGGTAAGGAATGAGCAGTTCTTC CAISEAPGVRNEQFF
TRBJ1-1 NA many TRBV20-1 TGCAGTGCTAGAGATCTCGGGAAAGGGAGGGACACTGAAGCTTTCTTT CSARDLGKGRDTEAFF
TRBJ2-7 NA NA TRBV11-3 TGTGCCAGCAGCTTAGGGGAGACTCCGTACGAGCAGTACTTC CASSLGETPYEQYF